This T cell receptor beta chain emerged from a study of response to subunit inactivated influenza vaccine. Findings of the study overall: The authors suggested that every seasonal influenza vaccination recruits few new T cells.

The V and J ends lost 3 bases and 4 bases, in that order; junction bases with no gene match: 5. This CDR3 contains 15 residues. The germline gives CDR1 KGHSH, CDR2 LQKENI. Each CDR3 protein gets one entry after TCRdb re-called the RT-PCR reads with MiXCR. The sample has a few hundred thousand distinct CDR3 sequences; 12% to 15% are singletons. This clonotype occurred many times. The antigen is unknown. V usage is TRBV18 and J usage is TRBJ2-7, with TRBD1 matching over 11 bases. The receptor's source is a man aged 50 to 59 who received an inactivated influenza vaccine. This specimen was PBMCs from blood, taken approximately 12 days after vaccination. CDR3: CASSPGTGGSYEQYF. The CDR3 coding sequence is TGTGCCAGCTCACCTGGGACAGGGGGGAGTTACGAGCAGTACTTC.